This T cell receptor (beta chain) was sequenced during a study of vaccination effects on CD4 cells after COVID-19. The CDR3 has 15 amino acids. Germline V lookup: CDR1 SGHRS, CDR2 YFSETQ. Trimming cost V 4 bases and J 4 bases; bases outside gene matches: 7. A remark on this clone: Its specificity is not known.

Data came from immunoSEQ multiplex PCR; TCRdb stores just in-frame clones and leaves some out. The sample carries 40,000 to 55,000 clones, roughly 74% recorded once. After about 10 days in culture, the CD4+ T cells were isolated. This chain links TRBV5-1 with TRBJ1-3, with 8 bases lining up with TRBD1. Sample: CD4+ T cells from PBMCs cultured without peptide, taken before COVID-19 vaccination. The receptor's source is a human donor who had a prior SARS-CoV-2 infection. CDR3 in DNA: TGCGCCAGCAGCGATATACAGGGGGGAGGAAACACCATATATTTT. Its translation: CASSDIQGGGNTIYF.